This T cell receptor (beta chain) was retrieved from a study of identifying expanded T cells in peripheral blood (dated by TCRdb to about 2019). With respect to the entire study: Separate aliquots of the same genomic DNA pool were sequenced to produce technical replicates, and four replicates were compared in pairs. What the work shows at the level of the full study, not this receptor alone: The binomial model flagged about 1.2 differentially abundant clones between technical replicates, compared with approximately 16 over around 2 weeks and 19 over approximately four weeks. In all healthy donors, the variance in clone template counts between samples taken 2 to 3 weeks apart rose significantly as total template count increased. Across all healthy-donor time intervals, the beta-binomial model significantly cut both the number of clones called differentially abundant and the false-positive rate. It was expected by the authors that biological variance in healthy repertoires might increase further over much longer intervals, such as months to years.

The V end gives up 0 bases and the J end 5 bases, leaving 4 bases in the junction not matched to a gene. The germline V gene (reference sequence) provides CDR1 SGHNT and CDR2 YYREEE. The cysteine opens and the phenylalanine closes a CDR3 of 14 amino acids. The retained sequence is limited to the CDR3, 42 bases, with the frame set at the first base. No immune events, such as infections, were documented for the healthy donors during the collection period. Time-dependent variance in a beta-binomial model of T-cell clone differential abundance was calibrated using healthy-donor blood repertoires as a training cohort. The training cohort included approximately 10 healthy donors, of whom 3 were female and 7 were male. Donor ages ranged from roughly 29 to 64 years, with an average of roughly 46 years. Whole blood was collected from each healthy donor at three time points spaced about 14 days apart and obtained from a commercial supplier. Genomic DNA was extracted from unsorted whole blood for immunosequencing.

About this clone: Its recognized antigen is unknown. The input lacks base qualities; no much larger clone sits a single base away.

The immunoSEQ Assay, which relies on bias-controlled multiplex PCR amplification of genomic DNA, was used to profile TCRbeta CDR3 regions. The authors processed their data as follows. The absolute abundance of each unique TCRbeta CDR3 region was quantified after sequences were collapsed and filtered. Differential abundance was assessed using a binomial (Fisher-equivalent) model and a beta-binomial model in which time-dependent variance fitted from healthy donors was added. Clones with fewer than 5 combined templates were excluded, and clones with Benjamini-Hochberg FDR below 0.01 were called differentially abundant. Using the form v = (b*log(k)+a)^2, the beta-binomial variance was modeled as a function of the total template count across the two samples. TCRdb retrieved this table from immuneACCESS and kept in-frame rearrangements only. Not all clones are present; in checked studies, unresolved V genes account for under half, and no reason is known for the remainder. V, J and clone size are those of that table, while D and trimming were read from the DNA. The sample has 90,000 to 110,000 clones on record, about nine tenths of them singletons. About 7.7% of the sample belongs to the ten largest clones.

This TCR was recovered from a person between 18 and 75 years old in good health. This sequence uses TRBV5-4 and TRBJ1-2; 7 bases in the junction line up with TRBD1. Sequencing was done on a sample of blood. The sequenced DNA: TGTGCCAGCAGCTTGGCGGGACAGAATTATGGCTACACCTTC. Its translation is CASSLAGQNYGYTF.